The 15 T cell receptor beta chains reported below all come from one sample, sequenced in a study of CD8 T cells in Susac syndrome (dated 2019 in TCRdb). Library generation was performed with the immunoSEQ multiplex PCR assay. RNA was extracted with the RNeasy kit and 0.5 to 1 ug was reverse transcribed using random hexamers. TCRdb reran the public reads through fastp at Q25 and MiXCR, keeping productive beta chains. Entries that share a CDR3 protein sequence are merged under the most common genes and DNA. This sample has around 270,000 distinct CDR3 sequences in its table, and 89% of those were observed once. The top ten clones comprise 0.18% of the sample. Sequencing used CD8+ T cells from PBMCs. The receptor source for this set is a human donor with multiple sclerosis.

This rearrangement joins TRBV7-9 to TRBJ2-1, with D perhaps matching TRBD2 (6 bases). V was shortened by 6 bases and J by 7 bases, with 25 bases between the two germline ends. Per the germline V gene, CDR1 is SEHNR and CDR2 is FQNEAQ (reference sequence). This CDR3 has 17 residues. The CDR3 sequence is CASSTIMGLGILNEQFF. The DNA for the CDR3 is TGTGCCAGCAGTACCATAATGGGACTGGGGATTTTAAATGAGCAGTTCTTC.

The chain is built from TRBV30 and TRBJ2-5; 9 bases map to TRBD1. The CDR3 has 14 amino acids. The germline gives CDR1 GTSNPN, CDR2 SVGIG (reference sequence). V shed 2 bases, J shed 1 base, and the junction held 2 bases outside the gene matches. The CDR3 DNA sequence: TGTGCCTGGAGTACAGGGGGCCCCCAAGAGACCCAGTACTTC. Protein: CAWSTGGPQETQYF.

Here the CDR3 reads CASSLISFGGTDTQYF. The CDR3 DNA follows: TGTGCCAGCAGTTTAATTTCGTTCGGAGGTACAGATACGCAGTATTTT. The V and J genes are TRBV27 and TRBJ2-3; TRBD2 is a possible D gene (5 bases). Trimming left V 2 bases short and J 3 bases short, with 15 bases between. There are 16 residues in the CDR3. Germline V CDR1 and CDR2: MNHEY, SMNVEV (reference sequence).

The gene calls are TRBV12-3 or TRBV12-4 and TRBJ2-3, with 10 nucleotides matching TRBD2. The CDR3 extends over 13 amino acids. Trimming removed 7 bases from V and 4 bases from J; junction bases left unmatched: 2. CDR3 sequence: CASTSGGSDTQYF. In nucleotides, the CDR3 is TGTGCCAGCACTAGCGGGGGTTCAGATACGCAGTATTTT.

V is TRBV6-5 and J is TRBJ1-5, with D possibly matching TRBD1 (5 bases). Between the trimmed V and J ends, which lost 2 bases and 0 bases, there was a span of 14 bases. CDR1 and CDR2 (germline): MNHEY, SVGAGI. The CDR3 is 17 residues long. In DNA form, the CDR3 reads TGTGCCAGCAGTTACCCCGTTGACAGCTATAGCAATCAGCCCCAGCATTTT. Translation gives CASSYPVDSYSNQPQHF.

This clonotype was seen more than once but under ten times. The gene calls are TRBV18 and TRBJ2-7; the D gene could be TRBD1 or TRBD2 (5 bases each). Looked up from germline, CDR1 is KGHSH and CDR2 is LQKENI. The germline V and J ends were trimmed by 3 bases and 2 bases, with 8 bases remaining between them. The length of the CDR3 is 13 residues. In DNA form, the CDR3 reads TGTGCCAGCTCACCCGGGGCAACCTACGAGCAGTACTTC. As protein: CASSPGATYEQYF.

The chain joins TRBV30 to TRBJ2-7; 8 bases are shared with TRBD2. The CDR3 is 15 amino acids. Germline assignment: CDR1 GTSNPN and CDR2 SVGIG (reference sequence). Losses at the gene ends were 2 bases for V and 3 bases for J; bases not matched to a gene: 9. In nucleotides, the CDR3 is TGTGCCTGGAGTCCCCTTAGCGGGGCGGGCTACGAGCAGTACTTC. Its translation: CAWSPLSGAGYEQYF.

The chain's CDR3 is CSAFNEPGGAKNIQYF. The CDR3 DNA sequence: TGCAGTGCTTTTAACGAGCCAGGAGGAGCCAAAAACATTCAGTACTTC. The rearrangement links TRBV20-1 to TRBJ2-4; D may be TRBD2 (5 bases). Trimming left V 5 bases short and J 0 bases short, with 17 bases between. The germline V gene encodes CDR1 DFQATT and CDR2 SNEGSKA (reference sequence). The CDR3 contains 16 residues.

The CDR3 bases are TGTGCCAGCAGTCCTGGGACTCCCGCGTTTGGGTACGAGCAGTACTTC. Translation: CASSPGTPAFGYEQYF. The V gene is TRBV28, the J gene TRBJ2-7; perhaps TRBD2 as D (6 bases). Germline V lookup: CDR1 MDHEN, CDR2 SYDVKM. V shed 5 bases and J shed 4 bases, with 21 bases lying between them. The CDR3 spans 16 residues.

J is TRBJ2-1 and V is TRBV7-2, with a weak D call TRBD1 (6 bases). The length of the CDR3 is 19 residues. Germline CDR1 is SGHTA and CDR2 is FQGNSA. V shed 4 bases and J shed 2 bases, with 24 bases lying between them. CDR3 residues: CASSWGQTRSRGPYNEQFF. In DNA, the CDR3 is TGTGCCAGCAGCTGGGGGCAGACGAGGAGCCGCGGCCCCTACAATGAGCAGTTCTTC.

CDR3 nucleotides: TGTGCCAGCAAGGAGGCTAGGGGGGTGGCCAAAAACATTCAGTACTTC. Amino acids: CASKEARGVAKNIQYF. The rearrangement joins TRBV28 to TRBJ2-4; possibly TRBD1 or TRBD2 for D (6 bases each). Germline values: CDR1 MDHEN, CDR2 SYDVKM. The ends were cut back, 7 bases at V and 1 base at J, with 17 bases in the middle. This CDR3 contains 16 residues.

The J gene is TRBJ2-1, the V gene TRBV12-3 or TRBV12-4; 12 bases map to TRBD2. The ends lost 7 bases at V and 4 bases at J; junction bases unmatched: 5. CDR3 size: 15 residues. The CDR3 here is CASTSGLAGYNEQFF. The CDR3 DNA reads TGTGCCAGCACCTCGGGACTAGCGGGTTACAATGAGCAGTTCTTC.

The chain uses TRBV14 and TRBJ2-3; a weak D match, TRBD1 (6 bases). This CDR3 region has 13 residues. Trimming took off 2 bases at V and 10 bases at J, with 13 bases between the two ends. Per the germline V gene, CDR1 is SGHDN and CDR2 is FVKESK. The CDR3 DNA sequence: TGTGCCAGCAGCCAACGGGACACCCCCCCGCAGTATTTT. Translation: CASSQRDTPPQYF. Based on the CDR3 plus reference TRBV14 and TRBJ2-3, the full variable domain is EAGVTQFPSHSVIEKGQTVTLRCDPISGHDNLYWYRRVMGKEIKFLLHFVKESKQDESGMPNNRFLAERTGGTYSTLKVQPAELEDSGVYFCASSQRDTPPQYFGPGTRLTVL.

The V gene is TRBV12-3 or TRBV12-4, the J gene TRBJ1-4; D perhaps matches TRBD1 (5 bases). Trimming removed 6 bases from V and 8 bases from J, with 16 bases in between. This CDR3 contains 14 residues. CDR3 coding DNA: TGTGCCAGCAGACTAGGGACCTCGGAAGAAAAACTGTTTTTT. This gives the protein CASRLGTSEEKLFF.

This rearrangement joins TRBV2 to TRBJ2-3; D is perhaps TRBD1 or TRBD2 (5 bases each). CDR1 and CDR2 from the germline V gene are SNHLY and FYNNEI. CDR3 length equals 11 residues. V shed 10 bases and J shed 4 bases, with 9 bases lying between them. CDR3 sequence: CAILGADTQYF. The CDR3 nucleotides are TGTGCCATCCTGGGGGCAGATACGCAGTATTTT.